The present T cell receptor (beta chain) was sequenced within a study of T cell repertoires in cytomegalovirus infection (dated by TCRdb to the late 2010s). For the wider study: The peptide stimulations were aimed at well-studied HLA-B-restricted epitopes as well as recently identified HLA-C-restricted CMV epitopes, whose presentation resists viral immunomodulation. Because public TCR beta signatures pointed to carriage of CMV infection together with the matching HLA type, the HLA type of each donor mattered for the analysis. On the study overall, not on this receptor specifically: In both this cohort and an independent roughly 330-donor cohort, the cumulative frequency of public TCR beta family members distinguished carriers of CMV infection plus the relevant HLA type. In the ex vivo response, HLA-C-restricted CMV-specific TCR beta clonotypes were dominant, and in two of eight donors the single most frequent clonotype came from this HLA-C-restricted group.

A note on this clonotype: Its antigen is unknown. No base quality values were provided; no much bigger clone lies one nucleotide off.

TCRdb shows the sequencer as Illumina HiSeq 1500. Starting from the raw public reads, TCRdb applied fastp trimming at Q25, assembled clones with MiXCR and retained in-frame beta chains. CDR3 protein duplicates are merged, each entry listing the most common genes and DNA. Present in this sample are around 430,000 distinct CDR3 sequences, about 44% of which were seen just once. About two fifths of the sample belongs to the ten largest clones. The treatment or condition label corresponds to: in vitro stimulation with specific CMV peptide epitopes to enrich CMV-specific T cells. From cysteine to phenylalanine, the CDR3 is 12 amino acids long. This entry keeps only the CDR3 DNA: 36 bases, framed from base 1. The germline V gene (reference sequence) sets CDR1 to LNHDA and CDR2 to SQIVND. V is pruned by 7 bases and J by 5 bases, leaving 4 bases of the junction without a gene match.

The V and J segments used are TRBV19 and TRBJ1-2; 7 nucleotides in the junction match TRBD1. This sample comprised cultured PBMCs, obtained from culture after CMV antigen stimulation. This receptor was obtained from a human donor in good health (CMV status not recorded). Some clones in this sample may be carry-over from other donors' samples. Here is the DNA: TGTGCCAGTACCAAGACAGGGTATGGCTACACCTTC. This gives the protein CASTKTGYGYTF.